This TCR beta chain was documented in a study of T cells in Graves' hyperthyroidism and ophthalmopathy. To note about this clonotype: Its antigen is unknown.

V lost 3 bases to trimming and J lost 2 bases, with 8 bases between them. Germline CDR1 is MNHEY and CDR2 is SVGEGT. CDR3 length: 13 amino acids. The study, taken as a whole, reports: Blood held most thyroid clonotypes expanded above 0.001 frequency.

TCR beta CDR3 region amplification was performed from RNA transcripts. The TCR CDR3 first-round RT-PCR relied on the HTBI primer set. TCRdb re-derived calls from the multiplex PCR reads in MiXCR, one entry per CDR3 protein. The data contain under 650,000 distinct CDR3 sequences, around 15% of them seen just once; the ten biggest clones take up 3.5% to 4%. An absence of ophthalmopathy progression within 18 months meant stable Graves' hyperthyroidism. Hyperthyroidism patients were newly diagnosed, had disease duration under 2 months, and were aged 18 to 65 years. The sequenced material came from blood. The source of this sequence is a young woman with Graves' hyperthyroidism. The chain couples TRBV6-2 or TRBV6-3 to TRBJ2-7; D may be TRBD1 or TRBD2 (5 bases each). CDR3 residues: CASSYGGPYEQYF. The CDR3 DNA follows: TGTGCCAGCAGTTATGGGGGTCCCTACGAGCAGTACTTC.